This T cell receptor beta chain was identified in a study of radiotherapy plus CTLA-4 blockade in lung cancer (dated by TCRdb to the late 2010s). Concerning the study at large: Objective responses were observed in 18% of enrolled patients, and disease control was achieved in approximately 30%.

The CDR3 has 11 amino acids, counting the end cysteine and phenylalanine. The sequence is cut down to CDR3 DNA, 33 bases in frame from base 1. The germline V gene (reference sequence) gives CDR1 as DFQATT and CDR2 as SNEGSKA. The V and J ends are trimmed by 6 bases and 3 bases, leaving 8 bases between them. The study evaluated CTLA-4 blockade (ipilimumab) given together with focal radiation therapy in patients who had chemo-refractory metastatic non-small-cell lung cancer. With respect to this clone: This clone's antigen is unknown. Base qualities are missing; no much larger clone stands one base away.

Libraries were built with the immunoSEQ multiplex PCR assay. TCRdb took this table from immuneACCESS and kept in-frame rearrangements with V and J called. Such tables lack part of the clones; where checked against another copy, unresolved V genes explain under half of the gap, and the rest is unexplained. The sample table contains some 110,000 clones; only one count was recorded for under 90% of them. The top ten clonotypes cover roughly 2.3% of the sample. Overall results and qualifications from the work: Increased serum interferon-beta after radiation, together with early dynamic changes in blood T cell clones, were reported to be the strongest predictors of response. TCR clones derived from tumors expanded in peripheral blood after treatment with radiotherapy and ipilimumab.

The sequence was collected from a human donor with non-small cell lung cancer that progressed on radiotherapy plus ipilimumab. Some clones in this sample may be carry-over from other donors' samples. The sequence links TRBV20-1 to TRBJ1-2, with the identity of the D gene unclear. The specimen comprised peripheral blood, sampled from a patient treated with radiotherapy plus ipilimumab. At the DNA level, the sequence is TGCAGTGCGGCAGGCGACTATGGCTACACCTTC. Translated, this is CSAAGDYGYTF.